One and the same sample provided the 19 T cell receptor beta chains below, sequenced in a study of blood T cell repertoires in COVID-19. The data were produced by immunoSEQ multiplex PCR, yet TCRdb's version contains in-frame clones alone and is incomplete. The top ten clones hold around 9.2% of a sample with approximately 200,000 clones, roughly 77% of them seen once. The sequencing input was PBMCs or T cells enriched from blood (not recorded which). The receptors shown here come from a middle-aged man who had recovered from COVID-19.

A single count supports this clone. The CDR3 coding sequence is TGTGCCAGCAGCAAAGTCAGGGGGCGAACTGAAGCTTTCTTT. The encoded protein is CASSKVRGRTEAFF. The rearrangement links TRBV11-2 to TRBJ1-1; 8 nucleotides match TRBD1. The ends lost 5 bases at V and 5 bases at J; junction bases unmatched: 7. Per germline, CDR1 SGHAT and CDR2 FQNNGV. The CDR3 totals 14 residues.

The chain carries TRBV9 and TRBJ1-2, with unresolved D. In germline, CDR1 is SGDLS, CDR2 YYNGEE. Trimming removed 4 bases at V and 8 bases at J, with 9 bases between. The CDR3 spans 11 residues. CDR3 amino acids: CASSLREGYTF. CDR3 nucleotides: TGTGCCAGCAGCCTAAGGGAGGGCTACACCTTC. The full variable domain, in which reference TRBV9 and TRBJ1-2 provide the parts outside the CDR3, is DSGVTQTPKHLITATGQRVTLRCSPRSGDLSVYWYQQSLDQGLQFLIQYYNGEERAKGNILERFSAQQFPDLHSELNLSSLELGDSALYFCASSLREGYTFGSGTRLTVV.

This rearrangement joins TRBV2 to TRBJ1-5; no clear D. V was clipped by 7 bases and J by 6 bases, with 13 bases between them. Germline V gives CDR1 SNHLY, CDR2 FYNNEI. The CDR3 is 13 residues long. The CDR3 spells CASTPTGSQPQHF. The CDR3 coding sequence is TGTGCCAGCACCCCGACGGGGAGTCAGCCCCAGCATTTT.

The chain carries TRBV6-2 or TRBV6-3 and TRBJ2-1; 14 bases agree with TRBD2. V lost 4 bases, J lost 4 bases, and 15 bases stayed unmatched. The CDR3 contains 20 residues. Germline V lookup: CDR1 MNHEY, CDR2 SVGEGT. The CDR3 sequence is CASSSLDQEGLAGVYNEQFF. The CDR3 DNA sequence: TGTGCCAGCAGTTCCCTAGACCAAGAGGGACTAGCGGGGGTGTACAATGAGCAGTTCTTC.

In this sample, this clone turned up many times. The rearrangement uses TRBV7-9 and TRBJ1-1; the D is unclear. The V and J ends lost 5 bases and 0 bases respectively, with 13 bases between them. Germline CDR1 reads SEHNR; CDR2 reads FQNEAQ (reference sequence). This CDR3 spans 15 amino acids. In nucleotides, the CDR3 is TGTGCCAGCAGCGCCCCCCGGGGTTTGAACACTGAAGCTTTCTTT. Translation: CASSAPRGLNTEAFF.

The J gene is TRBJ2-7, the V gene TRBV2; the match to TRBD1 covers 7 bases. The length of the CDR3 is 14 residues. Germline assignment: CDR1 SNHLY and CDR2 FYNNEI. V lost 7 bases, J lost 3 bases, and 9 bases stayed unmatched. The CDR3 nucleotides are TGTGCCAGCAACCCCCAGGGGGTGGACTACGAGCAGTACTTC. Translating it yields CASNPQGVDYEQYF. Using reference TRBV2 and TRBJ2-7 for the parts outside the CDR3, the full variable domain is EPEVTQTPSHQVTQMGQEVILRCVPISNHLYFYWYRQILGQKVEFLVSFYNNEISEKSEIFDDQFSVERPDGSNFTLKIRSTKLEDSAMYFCASNPQGVDYEQYFGPGTRLTVT.

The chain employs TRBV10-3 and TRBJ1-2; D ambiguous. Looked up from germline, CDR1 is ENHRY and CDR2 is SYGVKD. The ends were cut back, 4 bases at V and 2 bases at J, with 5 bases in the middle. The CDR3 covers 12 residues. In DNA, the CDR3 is TGTGCCATCAGTGCCTACAACTATGGCTACACCTTC. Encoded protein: CAISAYNYGYTF.

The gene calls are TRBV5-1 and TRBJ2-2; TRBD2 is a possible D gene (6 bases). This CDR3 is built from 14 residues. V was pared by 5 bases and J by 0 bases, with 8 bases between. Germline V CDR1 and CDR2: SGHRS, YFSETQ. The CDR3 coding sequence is TGCGCCAGCAGGGAGGGAACGAACACCGGGGAGCTGTTTTTT. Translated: CASREGTNTGELFF.

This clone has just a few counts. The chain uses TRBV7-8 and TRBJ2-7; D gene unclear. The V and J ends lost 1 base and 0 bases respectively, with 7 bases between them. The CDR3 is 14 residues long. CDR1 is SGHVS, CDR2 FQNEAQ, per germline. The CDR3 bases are TGTGCCAGCAGCTTAGGGCCAAGCTCCTACGAGCAGTACTTC. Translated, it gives CASSLGPSSYEQYF.

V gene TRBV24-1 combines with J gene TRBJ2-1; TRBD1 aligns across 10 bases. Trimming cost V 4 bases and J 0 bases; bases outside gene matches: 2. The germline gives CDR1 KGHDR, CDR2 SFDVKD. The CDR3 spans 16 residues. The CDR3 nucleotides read TGTGCCACCAGTGAACGGGACAGGGGCTCCTACAATGAGCAGTTCTTC. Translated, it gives CATSERDRGSYNEQFF.

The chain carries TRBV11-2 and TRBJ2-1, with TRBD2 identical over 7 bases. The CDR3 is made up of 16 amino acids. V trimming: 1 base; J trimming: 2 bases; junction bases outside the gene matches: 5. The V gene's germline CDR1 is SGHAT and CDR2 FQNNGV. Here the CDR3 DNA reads TGTGCCAGCAGCTTAGTTCCGGGAGGAACCTACAATGAGCAGTTCTTC. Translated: CASSLVPGGTYNEQFF.

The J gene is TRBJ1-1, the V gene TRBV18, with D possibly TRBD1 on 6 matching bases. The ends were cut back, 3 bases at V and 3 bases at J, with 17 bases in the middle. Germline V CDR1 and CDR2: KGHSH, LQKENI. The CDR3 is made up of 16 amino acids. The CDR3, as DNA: TGTGCCAGCTCACCTTATGGACAGTTGGGGTACACTGAAGCTTTCTTT. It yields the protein CASSPYGQLGYTEAFF.

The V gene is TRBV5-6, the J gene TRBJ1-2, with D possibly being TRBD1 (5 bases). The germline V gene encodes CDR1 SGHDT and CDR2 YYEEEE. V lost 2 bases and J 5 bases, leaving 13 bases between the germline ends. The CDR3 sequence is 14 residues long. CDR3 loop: CASSLGRGGYGYTF. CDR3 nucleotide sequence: TGTGCCAGCAGCTTAGGTAGGGGAGGATATGGCTACACCTTC.

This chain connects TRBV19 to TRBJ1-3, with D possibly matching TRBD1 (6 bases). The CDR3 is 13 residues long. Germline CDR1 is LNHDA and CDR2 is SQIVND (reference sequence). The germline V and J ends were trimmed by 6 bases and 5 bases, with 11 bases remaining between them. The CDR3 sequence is CASRGQDRNTIYF. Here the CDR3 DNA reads TGTGCCAGTAGGGGACAAGATCGAAACACCATATATTTT.

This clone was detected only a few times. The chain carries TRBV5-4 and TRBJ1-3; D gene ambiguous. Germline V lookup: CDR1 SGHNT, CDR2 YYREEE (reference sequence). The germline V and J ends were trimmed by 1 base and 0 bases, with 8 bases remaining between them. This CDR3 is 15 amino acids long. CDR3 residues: CASSLPGASGNTIYF. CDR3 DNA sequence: TGTGCCAGCAGCTTGCCGGGAGCCTCTGGAAACACCATATATTTT.

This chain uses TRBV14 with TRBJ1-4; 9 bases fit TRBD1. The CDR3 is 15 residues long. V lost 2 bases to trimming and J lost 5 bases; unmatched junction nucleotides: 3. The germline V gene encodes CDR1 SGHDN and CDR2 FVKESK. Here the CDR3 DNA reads TGTGCCAGCAGCCAATGGACAGGGGCCAATGAAAAACTGTTTTTT. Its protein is CASSQWTGANEKLFF.

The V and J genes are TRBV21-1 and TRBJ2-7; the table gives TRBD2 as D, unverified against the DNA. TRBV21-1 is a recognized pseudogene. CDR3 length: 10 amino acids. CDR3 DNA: TGTGCCAGCAGCAATCCGGGTCCGTACTTC. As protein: CASSNPGPYF.

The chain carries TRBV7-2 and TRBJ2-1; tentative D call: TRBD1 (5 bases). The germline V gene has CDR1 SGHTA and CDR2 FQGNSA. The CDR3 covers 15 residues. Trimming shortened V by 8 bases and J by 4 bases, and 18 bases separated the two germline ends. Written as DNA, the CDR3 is TGTGCCAGCCACGAACAAAGGGGCTCTTACAATGAGCAGTTCTTC. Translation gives CASHEQRGSYNEQFF.

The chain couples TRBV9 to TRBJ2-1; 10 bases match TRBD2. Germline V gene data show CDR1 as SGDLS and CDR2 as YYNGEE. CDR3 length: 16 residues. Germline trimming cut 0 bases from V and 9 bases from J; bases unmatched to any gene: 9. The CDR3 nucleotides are TGTGCCAGCAGCGTAGTTGGAGCGGGAGGGCCGGGTGAGCAGTTCTTC. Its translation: CASSVVGAGGPGEQFF.